The clone carrying this T cell receptor (beta chain) occurred once. The treatment is: randomized to nivolumab then ipilimumab (arm A) or the reverse (arm B). Germline loops: CDR1 SGHVS, CDR2 FQNEAQ. The CDR3 loop spans 15 amino acids. The germline V and J ends were trimmed by 5 bases and 4 bases, with 17 bases remaining between them. Sequencing used immunoSEQ multiplex PCR; TCRdb keeps in-frame clones, though not all of them. The sample records tens of thousands of clones, 70% to 90% being singletons. This entry comes from a study of sequential checkpoint blockade in melanoma. The chain couples TRBV7-8 to TRBJ1-2; tentative D call: TRBD1 (6 bases). This sequence was found in a human donor with melanoma. Source: CD8+ T cells sorted from blood (inferred from file names), taken from a patient given nivolumab and ipilimumab in sequence. Here the CDR3 DNA reads TGTGCCAGCAGCCTCTTACAGGGCCCCTCCTATGGCTACACCTTC. It yields the protein CASSLLQGPSYGYTF.